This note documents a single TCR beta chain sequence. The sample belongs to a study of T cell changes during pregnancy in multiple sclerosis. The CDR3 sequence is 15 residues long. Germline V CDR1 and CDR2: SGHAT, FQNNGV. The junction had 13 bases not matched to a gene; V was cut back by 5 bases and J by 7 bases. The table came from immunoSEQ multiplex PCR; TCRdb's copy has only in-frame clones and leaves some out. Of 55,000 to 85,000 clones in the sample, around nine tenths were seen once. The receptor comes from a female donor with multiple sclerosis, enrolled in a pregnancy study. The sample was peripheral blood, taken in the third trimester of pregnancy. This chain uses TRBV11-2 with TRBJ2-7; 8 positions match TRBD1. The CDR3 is CASSGQGITSREQYF. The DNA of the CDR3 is TGTGCCAGCAGCGGACAGGGTATAACCTCGCGGGAGCAGTACTTC.